Each of the 32 T cell receptor beta chains below was sequenced from the same sample in a study of regulatory T cells in long-lasting Graves disease. With iRepertoire HTBI primers and Arm-PCR of CDR3 regions, TCR beta libraries were built. Using its own MiXCR run on the multiplex PCR reads, TCRdb lists one record per CDR3 protein. The profile shows more than 450,000 distinct CDR3 sequences, more than 10% of them singletons. Time point here: newly diagnosed GD, antithyroid drugs for less than 3 months. From RNA extracted from PBMCs, the TCR library was made. This sample was also put to use in a study of T cells in Graves' hyperthyroidism and ophthalmopathy.

The sequencing used peripheral blood mononuclear cells (PBMCs), collected at new diagnosis, from a patient treated with antithyroid drugs. The receptors stem from a woman in her thirties with Graves disease.

This clonotype appeared many times. The chain joins TRBV2 to TRBJ1-5, with D perhaps matching TRBD1 (6 bases). The length of the CDR3 is 14 residues. CDR1 SNHLY and CDR2 FYNNEI come from the germline V gene. V lost 8 bases and J lost 1, with 12 bases in between. The CDR3 reads CASGIQGSNQPQHF. In DNA form, the CDR3 reads TGTGCCAGCGGAATACAGGGAAGCAATCAGCCCCAGCATTTT.

In this sample, this clonotype turned up many times. The chain has TRBV18 and TRBJ1-5; 9 nucleotides line up with TRBD1. The V and J ends lost 5 bases and 1 base, in that order; junction bases with no gene match: 6. This CDR3 spans 16 amino acids. Germline loops: CDR1 KGHSH, CDR2 LQKENI. The CDR3 sequence is CASSLQGAGSNQPQHF. In nucleotides, the CDR3 is TGTGCCAGCTCATTACAGGGGGCGGGAAGCAATCAGCCCCAGCATTTT.

This clonotype showed up just a few times. The chain is built from TRBV6-2 or TRBV6-3 and TRBJ2-1, with TRBD2 matching 12 bases. The germline V gene encodes CDR1 MNHEY and CDR2 SVGEGT. The CDR3 has 15 amino acids. Losses at the gene ends were 5 bases for V and 10 bases for J; bases not matched to a gene: 9. The CDR3 reads CASSGRIGLAGEQFF. The CDR3 DNA sequence: TGTGCCAGCAGTGGACGAATAGGACTAGCGGGAGAGCAGTTCTTC.

This clonotype was recorded at least ten times. This sequence joins TRBV18 and TRBJ1-4, with D unresolved. Trimming shortened V by 2 bases and J by 8 bases, and 12 bases separated the two germline ends. The germline gives CDR1 KGHSH, CDR2 LQKENI. The CDR3 extends over 14 amino acids. The chain's CDR3 is CASSPGVEGEKLFF. In nucleotides, the CDR3 is TGTGCCAGCTCACCAGGGGTCGAGGGAGAAAAACTGTTTTTT.

Concerning this clonotype itself: Germline is not matched at one junction end, which may reflect a read error. This chain uses TRBV6-1 with TRBJ2-1, with 14 bases lining up with TRBD2. The germline V gene has CDR1 MNHNS and CDR2 SASEGT. The CDR3 extends over 16 amino acids. CDR3 in DNA: TGTGCCAGTAGTGGACTAGCGGGAGGACCCTACAATGAGCAGTTCTTC. Translating gives CASSGLAGGPYNEQFF.

This clonotype was counted between two and nine times. The chain is built from TRBV28 and TRBJ1-2, with D possibly matching TRBD1 (5 bases). The CDR3 consists of 12 residues. Trimming shortened V by 6 bases and J by 6 bases, and 11 bases separated the two germline ends. Germline CDR1 MDHEN, CDR2 SYDVKM. This CDR3 is CASRSPGDGYTF. CDR3 in DNA: TGTGCCAGCAGGTCCCCGGGGGATGGCTACACCTTC.

This clonotype showed up many times. This chain links TRBV6-5 with TRBJ2-3, with D tentatively TRBD1 or TRBD2 (6 bases each). Per germline, CDR1 MNHEY and CDR2 SVGAGI. The CDR3 loop spans 17 amino acids. The V gene lost 0 bases and the J gene lost 6 bases, with 19 bases spanning the gap. The CDR3 nucleotides are TGTGCCAGCAGTTACTCGGGTGCCCGGCGGGACACGGATACGCAGTATTTT. This translates into CASSYSGARRDTDTQYF.

This clonotype showed up just once. A much larger clone differs from this one at a single base, so this may be a read error. The chain combines TRBV7-8 with TRBJ2-7; the match to TRBD2 covers 8 bases. The CDR3 has 12 residues. CDR1 SGHVS and CDR2 FQNEAQ come from the germline V gene. CDR3 DNA: TGTGCCAGCAGCTTACCGAGCGGGAGAGTGGACTTC. Amino acids: CASSLPSGRVDF.

This clonotype was recorded many times. The J gene is TRBJ2-7, the V gene TRBV18, with 10 nucleotides matching TRBD1. Germline assignment: CDR1 KGHSH and CDR2 LQKENI. The CDR3 is 14 residues long. V shed 6 bases and J 3 bases; nucleotides not matched to a gene: 5. The DNA for the CDR3 is TGTGCCAGCTCGAGGACAGGGGGGAACTACGAGCAGTACTTC. This codes for CASSRTGGNYEQYF.

This clonotype was observed at least ten times. This chain links TRBV20-1 with TRBJ2-1, with 7 bases lining up with TRBD2. Germline V gene sequence: CDR1 DFQATT, CDR2 SNEGSKA (reference sequence). V lost 4 bases, J lost 2 bases, and 11 bases stayed unmatched. The CDR3 has 16 amino acids. CDR3 sequence: CSANSMIAGTYNEQFF. CDR3 bases: TGCAGTGCTAACTCCATGATAGCGGGTACCTACAATGAGCAGTTCTTC.

The chain is built from TRBV6-9 and TRBJ2-3, with 10 bases lining up with TRBD2. The junction had 6 bases not matched to a gene; V was cut back by 3 bases and J by 6 bases. Germline assignment: CDR1 MNHGY and CDR2 SVAAGI. The CDR3 sequence is 15 residues long. The CDR3 protein is CASSYLAGVLDTQYF. The CDR3 nucleotides read TGTGCCAGCAGTTACCTAGCGGGAGTTTTGGATACGCAGTATTTT.

Notes on this clonotype: This may arise from a read error, as a much more abundant clone is one base away. The chain combines TRBV2 with TRBJ1-4; D uncertain. The CDR3 has 13 amino acids. The germline V gene has CDR1 SNHLY and CDR2 FYNNEI. V lost 1 base to trimming and J lost 11 bases, with 11 bases between them. Here the CDR3 DNA reads TGTGCCAGCAGTGAAGAATATGGTGATAAACTGTTTTTT. Translation gives CASSEEYGDKLFF.

With regard to this clonotype: A read error may explain this, as a much larger clone is one base away. The CDR3 nucleotides are TGTGCCAGCAGTGAATGGGGGACAGACGCCACTGAAGCTTTCTTT. This gives the protein CASSEWGTDATEAFF. The J gene is TRBJ1-1, the V gene TRBV25-1, with TRBD1 matching over 7 bases. The CDR3 runs to 15 residues. J lost 4 bases, V lost 1 base, and 6 bases had no gene match. CDR1 is MGHDK, CDR2 SYGVNS, per germline.

The table lists this clonotype with many counts. The chain combines TRBV2 with TRBJ1-2; no clear D gene. In germline, CDR1 is SNHLY, CDR2 FYNNEI. This CDR3 comprises 13 residues. V was clipped by 0 bases and J by 5 bases, with 7 bases between them. The CDR3 is CASSEASVYGYTF. CDR3 bases: TGTGCCAGCAGTGAAGCATCGGTTTATGGCTACACCTTC.

This clonotype was observed a few times. The chain carries TRBV20-1 and TRBJ2-1, with 11 positions matching TRBD2. Per germline, CDR1 DFQATT and CDR2 SNEGSKA (reference sequence). V gave up 3 bases and J gave up 9 bases; unmatched junction bases: 22. The CDR3 consists of 19 residues. The CDR3 loop is CSARTLTSGTPLLQFEQFF. The CDR3 nucleotides read TGCAGTGCTAGGACCCTGACTAGCGGGACGCCCCTCCTACAATTTGAGCAGTTCTTC.

Note on this clonotype: A much more abundant neighbour one base away suggests this may be a read error. The gene calls are TRBV15 and TRBJ2-1, with 7 positions matching TRBD2. The CDR3 totals 14 residues. Germline lookup yields CDR1 LNHNV and CDR2 YYDKDF (reference sequence). Trimming at V came to 5 bases and at J to 8 bases, leaving 9 bases not matched to a gene. The CDR3 reads CATSRVVAGYEQFF. CDR3 in DNA: TGTGCCACCAGCCGGGTGGTAGCGGGTTATGAGCAGTTCTTC.

In its sample, this clonotype was seen many times. This sequence joins TRBV5-8 and TRBJ2-3, with D hard to call. Germline V gene lookup returns CDR1 SGHTS and CDR2 YDEGEE. V was clipped by 4 bases and J by 4 bases, with 22 bases between them. CDR3 length: 17 amino acids. Here the CDR3 reads CASSPTVLTRSPDTQYF. CDR3 sequence (DNA): TGTGCCAGCAGCCCGACCGTACTTACAAGGTCCCCAGATACGCAGTATTTT.

In its sample, this clonotype was seen many times. The gene calls are TRBV11-2 and TRBJ2-7; D is possibly TRBD1 (6 bases). The CDR3 covers 15 residues. Trimming left V 1 base short and J 2 bases short, with 12 bases between. Looked up from germline, CDR1 is SGHAT and CDR2 is FQNNGV. The CDR3 DNA is TGTGCCAGCAGCTTAGGTCATACAGGGCCCTACGAGCAGTACTTC. Translated: CASSLGHTGPYEQYF.

This clonotype was counted at least ten times. This chain links TRBV10-3 with TRBJ1-6; 9 positions agree with TRBD1. J lost 9 bases, V lost 8 bases, and 5 bases had no gene match. Germline-derived CDR1 and CDR2 are ENHRY and SYGVKD. The CDR3 totals 13 residues. CDR3 nucleotide sequence: TGTGCCATCGGGACAGGGCTTGGTTCACCCCTCCACTTT. Amino acid sequence: CAIGTGLGSPLHF.

This clonotype was recorded many times. The chain employs TRBV12-3 or TRBV12-4 and TRBJ2-1, with D perhaps matching TRBD1 (6 bases). Trimming took off 3 bases at V and 6 bases at J, with 21 bases between the two ends. CDR3 size: 17 residues. The CDR3 loop is CASSLTPGGIRANEQFF. DNA of the CDR3: TGTGCCAGCAGTTTGACCCCTGGGGGCATCCGAGCCAATGAGCAGTTCTTC.

The chain uses TRBV2 and TRBJ1-4; D is ambiguous. V lost 5 bases to trimming and J lost 3 bases, with 16 bases between them. CDR1 SNHLY and CDR2 FYNNEI come from the germline V gene. The CDR3 runs to 16 residues. The CDR3 DNA sequence: TGTGCCAGCAGTAGACTCGATCCATTATCTAATGAAAAACTGTTTTTT. Translating gives CASSRLDPLSNEKLFF. Combining the CDR3 with reference TRBV2 and TRBJ1-4 gives the whole variable domain EPEVTQTPSHQVTQMGQEVILRCVPISNHLYFYWYRQILGQKVEFLVSFYNNEISEKSEIFDDQFSVERPDGSNFTLKIRSTKLEDSAMYFCASSRLDPLSNEKLFFGSGTQLSVL.

V gene TRBV2 combines with J gene TRBJ1-5, with TRBD1 matching 11 bases. Germline CDR1 and CDR2: SNHLY and FYNNEI. J lost 6 bases, V lost 6 bases, and 7 bases had no gene match. The CDR3 loop spans 15 amino acids. DNA of the CDR3: TGTGCCAGCAGATATGCCGGGACAGGGGGTCAGCCCCAGCATTTT. Translating gives CASRYAGTGGQPQHF.

This clonotype was counted ten times or more. Here the CDR3 reads CASSLEGQGVRYQETQYF. Written as DNA, the CDR3 is TGTGCCAGCAGCTTAGAGGGGCAAGGGGTCCGGTACCAAGAGACCCAGTACTTC. J is TRBJ2-5 and V is TRBV11-2, with a weak D call TRBD1 (5 bases). The CDR3 contains 18 residues. Germline values: CDR1 SGHAT, CDR2 FQNNGV. The ends were cut back, 0 bases at V and 0 bases at J, with 17 bases in the middle.

The chain joins TRBV19 to TRBJ2-5; TRBD2 matches 10 bases. J lost 3 bases, V lost 4 bases, and 14 bases had no gene match. Germline loops: CDR1 LNHDA, CDR2 SQIVND (reference sequence). This CDR3 comprises 18 residues. The CDR3 sequence is CASSTRMGTSDSKETQYF. CDR3 DNA: TGTGCCAGTAGTACCCGAATGGGGACTAGCGACTCTAAAGAGACCCAGTACTTC.

This clonotype was detected ten times or more. The chain has TRBV20-1 and TRBJ1-2; 9 nucleotides line up with TRBD1. Germline CDR1 and CDR2: DFQATT and SNEGSKA (reference sequence). The CDR3 loop spans 15 amino acids. V lost 0 bases, J lost 4 bases, and 6 bases stayed unmatched. DNA for the CDR3: TGCAGTGCTAGAGAAGGGGGACAGGGCGGCTATGGCTACACCTTC. Amino acids: CSAREGGQGGYGYTF.

This clonotype has at least ten counts. The chain links TRBV13 to TRBJ1-4; D is possibly TRBD1 (6 bases). Trimming took 5 bases from V and 8 from J, leaving 12 bases between them. Germline V lookup: CDR1 PRHDT, CDR2 FYEKMQ (reference sequence). This CDR3 has 13 residues. CDR3 sequence reads: CASSEQGGEKLFF. The CDR3 bases are TGTGCCAGCAGCGAACAGGGTGGAGAAAAACTGTTTTTT.

This clonotype was seen at least ten times. The chain uses TRBV11-2 and TRBJ2-1; the D gene is possibly TRBD1 (6 bases). The CDR3 covers 15 residues. V was cut by 5 bases and J by 1 base, with 12 bases left in between. Germline-derived CDR1 and CDR2 are SGHAT and FQNNGV. The CDR3 bases are TGTGCCAGCAGCCCAGACAGGCTATCCTACAATGAGCAGTTCTTC. Protein sequence: CASSPDRLSYNEQFF.

This clonotype was detected ten times or more. The genes are TRBV27 and TRBJ2-1; TRBD2 matches 7 bases. The CDR3 sequence is 14 residues long. With 5 bases clipped from V and 2 bases from J, the junction kept 3 bases outside the gene matches. From germline, CDR1 is MNHEY and CDR2 SMNVEV (reference sequence). CDR3 sequence reads: CASSRLAPYNEQFF. The CDR3 DNA sequence: TGTGCCAGCAGTAGACTAGCACCCTACAATGAGCAGTTCTTC.

This clonotype was recorded at least ten times. The rearrangement joins TRBV3-1 to TRBJ2-7; 8 bases fit TRBD2. The V gene's germline CDR1 is LGHDT and CDR2 YNNKEL (reference sequence). The CDR3 is 16 residues long. The J segment lost 0 bases and the V segment lost 0 bases, leaving 4 bases of the junction unmatched. The CDR3 sequence: CASSQDASGPSYEQYF. The CDR3 nucleotides are TGTGCCAGCAGCCAAGACGCTAGCGGGCCCTCCTACGAGCAGTACTTC.

The table lists this clonotype with a few counts. V gene TRBV7-6 combines with J gene TRBJ1-6; D is uncertain. V gave up 1 base and J gave up 6 bases, with 13 bases separating them. The germline CDR1 and CDR2 sequences are SGHVS and FNYEAQ. This CDR3 contains 16 residues. Written as DNA, the CDR3 is TGTGCCAGCAGCTTAGTAGCGGCAGGCACTAATTCACCCCTCCACTTT. It specifies CASSLVAAGTNSPLHF.

This clonotype has a count of ten or more. J is TRBJ1-2 and V is TRBV7-9; D is ambiguous. The germline V gene encodes CDR1 SEHNR and CDR2 FQNEAQ (reference sequence). The CDR3 runs 13 residues. V was clipped by 5 bases and J by 7 bases, with 14 bases between them. CDR3 loop: CASSLPGFSGYTF. CDR3 coding DNA: TGTGCCAGCAGCCTCCCCGGGTTTAGTGGCTACACCTTC.

This chain connects TRBV20-1 to TRBJ1-5; D may be TRBD1 (6 bases). From germline, CDR1 is DFQATT and CDR2 SNEGSKA (reference sequence). The CDR3 has 15 residues. V was trimmed by 3 bases and J by 2 bases, leaving 14 bases between them. Here the CDR3 reads CSARGWGGRNQPQHF. In nucleotides, the CDR3 is TGCAGTGCTAGGGGATGGGGGGGGCGCAATCAGCCCCAGCATTTT.